This T cell receptor beta chain was identified during a study of technical replicates of blood from a few donors. Some clones are missing from TCRdb's copy, which holds only in-frame ones; the method was immunoSEQ multiplex PCR. In the table there are approximately 79,000 clones, approximately 93% of which are singletons. This TCR was sampled from a human donor in good health. The sample consisted of T cells isolated from PBMCs.

The CDR3 sequence: CASSVAGQGHYGYTF. DNA for the CDR3: TGTGCCAGCAGCGTAGCAGGACAGGGCCACTATGGCTACACCTTC. The chain couples TRBV9 to TRBJ1-2; 8 nucleotides line up with TRBD1. In germline, CDR1 is SGDLS, CDR2 YYNGEE. The CDR3 loop spans 15 amino acids. After removal of 0 bases from V and 3 bases from J, the junction contained 4 bases not matched to a gene.